The clone carrying this T cell receptor (beta chain) was observed a few times. This record belongs to a study of regulatory T cells in long-lasting Graves disease. This CDR3 is 15 amino acids long. The V end was cut by 3 bases, the J end by 4 bases, with 15 bases between. Germline V gives CDR1 LNHDA, CDR2 SQIVND (reference sequence). Time point specified: newly diagnosed GD, antithyroid drugs for less than 3 months. The TCR library used RNA extracted from PBMCs. Libraries of TCR beta came from iRepertoire HTBI primers plus Arm-PCR of CDR3 regions. TCRdb reprocessed the multiplex PCR reads via MiXCR and lists one record per CDR3 protein. The top ten clones hold roughly a tenth of a sample with 530,000 or so distinct CDR3 sequences, roughly 13% of them seen once. These data are also associated with another study on T cells in Graves' hyperthyroidism and ophthalmopathy. That study reports: HTBI primers were employed in a first-round RT-PCR of the TCR CDR3.

The sequence derives from a man aged 25-40 years with Graves disease. The sequencing used peripheral blood mononuclear cells (PBMCs), collected at new diagnosis, from a patient treated with antithyroid drugs. V and J are TRBV19 and TRBJ2-5; D is possibly TRBD2 (5 bases). This chain's CDR3 is CASSIAATRGETQYF. CDR3 nucleotide sequence: TGTGCCAGTAGTATTGCGGCTACCCGGGGAGAGACCCAGTACTTC.